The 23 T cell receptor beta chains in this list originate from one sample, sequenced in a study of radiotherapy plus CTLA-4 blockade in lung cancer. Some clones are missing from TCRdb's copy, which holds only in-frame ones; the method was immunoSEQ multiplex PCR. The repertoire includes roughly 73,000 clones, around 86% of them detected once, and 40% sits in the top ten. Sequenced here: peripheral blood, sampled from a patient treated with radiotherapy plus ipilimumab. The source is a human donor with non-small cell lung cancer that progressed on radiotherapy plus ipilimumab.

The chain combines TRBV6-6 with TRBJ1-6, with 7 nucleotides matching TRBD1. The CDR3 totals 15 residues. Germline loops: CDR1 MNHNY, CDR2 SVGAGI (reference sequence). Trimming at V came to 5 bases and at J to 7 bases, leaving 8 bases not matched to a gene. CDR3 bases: TGTGCCAGCAGTCAGACAGGGAGTGGAAATTCACCCCTCCACTTT. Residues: CASSQTGSGNSPLHF.

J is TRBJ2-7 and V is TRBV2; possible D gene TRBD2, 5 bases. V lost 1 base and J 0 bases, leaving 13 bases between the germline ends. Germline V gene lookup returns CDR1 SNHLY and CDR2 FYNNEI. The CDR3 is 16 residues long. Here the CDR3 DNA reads TGTGCCAGCAGTGAAGAGGGAGCGCGGAGCTCCTACGAGCAGTACGTC. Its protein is CASSEEGARSSYEQYV.

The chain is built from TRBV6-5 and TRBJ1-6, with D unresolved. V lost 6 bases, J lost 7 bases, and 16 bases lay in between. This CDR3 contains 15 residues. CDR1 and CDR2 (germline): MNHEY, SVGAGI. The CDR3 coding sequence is TGTGCCAGCAGCCCCAGTCGCGGGTTAAATTCACCCCTCCACTTT. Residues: CASSPSRGLNSPLHF.

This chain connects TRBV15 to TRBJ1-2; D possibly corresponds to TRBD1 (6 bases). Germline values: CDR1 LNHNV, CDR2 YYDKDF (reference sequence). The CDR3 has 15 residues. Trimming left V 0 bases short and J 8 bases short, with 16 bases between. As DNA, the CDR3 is TGTGCCACCAGCAGAGATATTTCAGGGGTGAGCGGCTACACCTTC. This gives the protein CATSRDISGVSGYTF.

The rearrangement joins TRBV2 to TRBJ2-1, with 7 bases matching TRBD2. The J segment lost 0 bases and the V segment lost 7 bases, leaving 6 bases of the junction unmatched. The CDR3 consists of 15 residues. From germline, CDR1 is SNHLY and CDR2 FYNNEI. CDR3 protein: CASMLGGSSYNEQFF. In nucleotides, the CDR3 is TGTGCCAGCATGCTGGGAGGGAGCTCCTACAATGAGCAGTTCTTC.

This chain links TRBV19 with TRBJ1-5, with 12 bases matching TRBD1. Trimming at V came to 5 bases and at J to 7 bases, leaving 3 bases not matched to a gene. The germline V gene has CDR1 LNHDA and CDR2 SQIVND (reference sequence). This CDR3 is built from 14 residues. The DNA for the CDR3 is TGTGCCAGTAGTCTCGGGACAGGGGGCCAGCCCCAGCATTTT. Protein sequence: CASSLGTGGQPQHF. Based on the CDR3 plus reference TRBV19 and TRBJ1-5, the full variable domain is DGGITQSPKYLFRKEGQNVTLSCEQNLNHDAMYWYRQDPGQGLRLIYYSQIVNDFQKGDIAEGYSVSREKKESFPLTVTSAQKNPTAFYLCASSLGTGGQPQHFGDGTRLSIL.

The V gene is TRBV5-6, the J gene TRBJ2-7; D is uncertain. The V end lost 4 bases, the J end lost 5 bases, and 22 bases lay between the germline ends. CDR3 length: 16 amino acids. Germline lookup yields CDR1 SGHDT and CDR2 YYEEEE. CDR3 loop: CASSPRVFFAYHEQYV. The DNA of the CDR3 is TGTGCCAGCAGCCCCCGGGTCTTTTTTGCGTATCACGAGCAGTACGTC.

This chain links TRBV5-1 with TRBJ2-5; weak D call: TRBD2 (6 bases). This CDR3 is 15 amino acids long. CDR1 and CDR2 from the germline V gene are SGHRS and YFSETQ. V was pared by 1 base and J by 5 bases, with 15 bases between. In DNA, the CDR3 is TGCGCCAGCAGCTTGATGGGGGACTCCGGGGAGACCCAGTACTTC. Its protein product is CASSLMGDSGETQYF.

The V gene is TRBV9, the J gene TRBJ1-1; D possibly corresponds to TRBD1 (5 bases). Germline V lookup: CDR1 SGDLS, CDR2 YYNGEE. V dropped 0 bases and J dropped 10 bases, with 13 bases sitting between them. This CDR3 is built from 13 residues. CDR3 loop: CASSVEWSGPAFF. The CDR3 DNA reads TGTGCCAGCAGCGTAGAATGGTCGGGGCCAGCTTTCTTT.

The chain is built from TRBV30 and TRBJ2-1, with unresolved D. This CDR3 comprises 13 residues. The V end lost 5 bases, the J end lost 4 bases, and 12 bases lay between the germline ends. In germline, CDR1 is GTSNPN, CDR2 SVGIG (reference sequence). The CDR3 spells CAWCGETYNEQFF. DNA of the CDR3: TGTGCCTGGTGCGGAGAAACTTACAATGAGCAGTTCTTC.

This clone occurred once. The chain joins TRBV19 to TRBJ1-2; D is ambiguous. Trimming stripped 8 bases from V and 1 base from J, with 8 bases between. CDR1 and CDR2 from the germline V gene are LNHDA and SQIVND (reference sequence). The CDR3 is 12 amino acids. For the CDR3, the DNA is TGTGCCAGTTGGAAGGTTAACTATGGCTACACCTTC. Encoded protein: CASWKVNYGYTF.

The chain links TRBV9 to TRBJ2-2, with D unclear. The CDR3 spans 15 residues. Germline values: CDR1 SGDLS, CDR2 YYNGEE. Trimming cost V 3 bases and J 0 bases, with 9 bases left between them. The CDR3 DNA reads TGTGCCAGCAGCGGGGGTGGGTCGAACACCGGGGAGCTGTTTTTT. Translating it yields CASSGGGSNTGELFF.

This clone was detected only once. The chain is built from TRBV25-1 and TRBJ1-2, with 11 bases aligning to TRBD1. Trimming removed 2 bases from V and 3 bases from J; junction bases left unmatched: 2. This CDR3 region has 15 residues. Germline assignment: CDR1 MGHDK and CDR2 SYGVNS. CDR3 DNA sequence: TGTGCCAGCAGTGAAGGGACAGGGGGTGACTATGGCTACACCTTC. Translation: CASSEGTGGDYGYTF.

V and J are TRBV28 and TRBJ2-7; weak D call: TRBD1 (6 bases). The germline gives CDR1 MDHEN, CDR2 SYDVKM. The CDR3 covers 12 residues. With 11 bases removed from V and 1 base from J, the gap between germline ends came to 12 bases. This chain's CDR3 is CASRGMSYEQYF. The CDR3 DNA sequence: TGTGCCTCCAGGGGTATGTCCTACGAGCAGTACTTC.

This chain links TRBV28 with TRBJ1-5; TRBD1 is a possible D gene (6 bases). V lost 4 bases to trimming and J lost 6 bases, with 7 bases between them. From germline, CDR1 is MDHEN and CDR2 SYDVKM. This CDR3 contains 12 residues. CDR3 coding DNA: TGTGCCAGCAGTTCAGGGGTTCAGCCCCAGCATTTT. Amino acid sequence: CASSSGVQPQHF.

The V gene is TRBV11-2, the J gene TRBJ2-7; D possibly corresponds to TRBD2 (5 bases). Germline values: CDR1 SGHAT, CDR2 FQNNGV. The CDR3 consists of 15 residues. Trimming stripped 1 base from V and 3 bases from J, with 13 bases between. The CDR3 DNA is TGTGCCAGCAGCTTAGGGAGAGCGGTGAGCTACGAGCAGTACGTC. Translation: CASSLGRAVSYEQYV.

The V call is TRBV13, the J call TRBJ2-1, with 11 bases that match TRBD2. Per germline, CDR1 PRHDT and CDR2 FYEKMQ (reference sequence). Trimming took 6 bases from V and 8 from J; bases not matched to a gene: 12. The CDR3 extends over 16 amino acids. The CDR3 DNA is TGTGCCAGCAGTTACCAGACTAGCGGGGCCATCGATGAGCAGTTCTTC. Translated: CASSYQTSGAIDEQFF.

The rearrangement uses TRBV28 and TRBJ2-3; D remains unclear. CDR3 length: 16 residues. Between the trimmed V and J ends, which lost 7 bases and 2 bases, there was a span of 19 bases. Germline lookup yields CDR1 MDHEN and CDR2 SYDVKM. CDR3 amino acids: CASMGRDTTPTDTQYF. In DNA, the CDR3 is TGTGCCAGCATGGGAAGGGATACCACTCCCACAGATACGCAGTATTTT. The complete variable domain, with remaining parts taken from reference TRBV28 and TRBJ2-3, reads DVKVTQSSRYLVKRTGEKVFLECVQDMDHENMFWYRQDPGLGLRLIYFSYDVKMKEKGDIPEGYSVSREKKERFSLILESASTNQTSMYLCASMGRDTTPTDTQYFGPGTRLTVL.

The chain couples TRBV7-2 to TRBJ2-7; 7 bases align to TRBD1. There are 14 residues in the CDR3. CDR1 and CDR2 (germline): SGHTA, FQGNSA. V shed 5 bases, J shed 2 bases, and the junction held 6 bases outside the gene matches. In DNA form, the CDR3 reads TGTGCCAGCAGCGATACAGGGGTCCCCTACGAGCAGTACTTC. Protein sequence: CASSDTGVPYEQYF.

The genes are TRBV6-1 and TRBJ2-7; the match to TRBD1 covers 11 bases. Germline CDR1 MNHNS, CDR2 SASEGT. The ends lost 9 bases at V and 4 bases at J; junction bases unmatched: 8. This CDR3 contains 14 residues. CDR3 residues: CASELGTGGYEQYF. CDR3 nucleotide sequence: TGTGCCAGTGAGCTGGGGACAGGGGGATACGAGCAGTACTTC.

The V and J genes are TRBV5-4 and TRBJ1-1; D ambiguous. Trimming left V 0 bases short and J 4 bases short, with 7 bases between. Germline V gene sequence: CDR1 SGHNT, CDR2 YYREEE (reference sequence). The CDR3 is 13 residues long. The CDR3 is CASSLEYSTEAFF. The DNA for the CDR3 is TGTGCCAGCAGCTTGGAGTACAGCACTGAAGCTTTCTTT.

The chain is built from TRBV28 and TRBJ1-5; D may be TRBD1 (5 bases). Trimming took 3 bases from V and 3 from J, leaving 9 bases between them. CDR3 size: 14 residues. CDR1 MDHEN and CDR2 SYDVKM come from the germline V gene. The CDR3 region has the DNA TGTGCCAGCAGTTTTGGGGGTAACAATCAGCCCCAGCATTTT. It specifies CASSFGGNNQPQHF.

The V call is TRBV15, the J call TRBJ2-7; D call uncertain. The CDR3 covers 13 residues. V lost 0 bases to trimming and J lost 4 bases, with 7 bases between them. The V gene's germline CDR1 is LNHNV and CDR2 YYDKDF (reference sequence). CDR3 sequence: CATSRDSAYEQYF. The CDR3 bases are TGTGCCACCAGCAGAGATTCAGCGTACGAGCAGTACTTC.